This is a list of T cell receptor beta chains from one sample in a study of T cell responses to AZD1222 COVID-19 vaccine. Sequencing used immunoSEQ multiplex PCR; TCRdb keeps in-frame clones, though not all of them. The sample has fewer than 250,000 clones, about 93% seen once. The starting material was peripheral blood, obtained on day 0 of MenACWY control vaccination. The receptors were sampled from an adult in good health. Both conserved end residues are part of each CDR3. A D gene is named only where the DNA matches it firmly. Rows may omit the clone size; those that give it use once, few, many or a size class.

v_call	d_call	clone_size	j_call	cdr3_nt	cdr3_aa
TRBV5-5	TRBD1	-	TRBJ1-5	TGTGCCAGCAGCCCCAGGGGGAGCAATCAGCCCCAGCATTTT	CASSPRGSNQPQHF
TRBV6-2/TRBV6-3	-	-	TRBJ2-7	TGTGCCAGCAGTTCGGGACCCAGTTACGAGCAGTACTTC	CASSSGPSYEQYF
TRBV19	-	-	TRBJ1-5	TGTGCCAGTGCTATGAGGGCAGGGCGAGCTCTGGGCCAGCCCCAGCATTTT	CASAMRAGRALGQPQHF
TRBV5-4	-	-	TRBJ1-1	TGTGCCAGCAGCTTGGTTCCAGAGAACACTGAAGCTTTCTTT	CASSLVPENTEAFF
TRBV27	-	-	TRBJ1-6	TGTGCCAGCAGTTTAGCGGCAAATAATTCACCCCTCCACTTT	CASSLAANNSPLHF
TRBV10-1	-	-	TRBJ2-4	TGCGCCAGCAGTGATGCAGGCCCCAGGGACATTCAGTACTTC	CASSDAGPRDIQYF
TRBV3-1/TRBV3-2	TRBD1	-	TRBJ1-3	TGTGCCAGCAGCCCGCTCACAGGGGCTGGAAACACCATATATTTT	CASSPLTGAGNTIYF
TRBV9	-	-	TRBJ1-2	TGTGCCAGCAGCCCGTCCGGGGCCGTCGGCTACACCTTC	CASSPSGAVGYTF
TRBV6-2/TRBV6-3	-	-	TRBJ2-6	TGTGCCAGCAGTTATCACTTCTCTGGGGCCAACGTCCTGACTTTC	CASSYHFSGANVLTF
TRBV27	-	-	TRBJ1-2	TGTGCCAGCAGTTTAGGGGATAGCTATGGCTACACCTTC	CASSLGDSYGYTF
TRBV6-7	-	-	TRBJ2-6	TGTGCCAGCAGTTACCTGCCACGGGTTGAGGACTCTGGGGCCAACGTCCTGACTTTC	CASSYLPRVEDSGANVLTF
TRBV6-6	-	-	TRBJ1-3	TGTGCCAGCACCGCGGCAGGAGGACGAAACACCATATATTTT	CASTAAGGRNTIYF
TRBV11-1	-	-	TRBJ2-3	TGTGCCAGCAGCTTGGAGTACTTGACAGATACGCAGTATTTT	CASSLEYLTDTQYF
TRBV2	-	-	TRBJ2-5	TGTGCCAGCAGTTCCGGTAGTTGGAGGACCCAGTACTTC	CASSSGSWRTQYF
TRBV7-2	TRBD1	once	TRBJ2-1	TGTGCCAGCAGCCACAGGGGGCGGAATAATGAGCAGTTCTTC	CASSHRGRNNEQFF
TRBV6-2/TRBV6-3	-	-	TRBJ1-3	TGTGCCAGCAGTCTGCGGGGCTCTGGAAACACCATATATTTT	CASSLRGSGNTIYF
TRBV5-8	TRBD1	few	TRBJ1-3	TGTGCCAGCAGCGGGGGACAGCGCCTCTCTGGAAACACCATATATTTT	CASSGGQRLSGNTIYF
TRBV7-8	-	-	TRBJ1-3	TGTGCCAGCAGCTTAGGGCGGAACTCTGGAAACACCATATATTTT	CASSLGRNSGNTIYF
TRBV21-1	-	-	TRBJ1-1	TGTGCCAGCAGCCCTGGGGATGGGAACACTGAAGCTTTCTTT	CASSPGDGNTEAFF
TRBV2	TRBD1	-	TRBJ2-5	TGTGCCAGCAGCCTCGGCGCGGGACAGGGCCAGACCCAGTACTTC	CASSLGAGQGQTQYF
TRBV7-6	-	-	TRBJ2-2	TGTGCCAGCGGCCTATTGACGGCTAACACCGGGGAGCTGTTTTTT	CASGLLTANTGELFF
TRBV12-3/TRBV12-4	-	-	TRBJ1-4	TGTGCCAGCAGTCCACAGGGTCGCGAAAAACTGTTTTTT	CASSPQGREKLFF
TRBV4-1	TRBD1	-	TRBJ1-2	TGCGCCAGCAGCCAAGATTCCACAGGGGGCCGCTATGGCTACACCTTC	CASSQDSTGGRYGYTF
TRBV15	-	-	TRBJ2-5	TGTGCCACCAGCAGGACAGGCCCCCAAGAGACCCAGTACTTC	CATSRTGPQETQYF
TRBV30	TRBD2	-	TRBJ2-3	TGTGCCTGGAGTGTACTAGCGGGGGGTTCAGATACGCAGTATTTT	CAWSVLAGGSDTQYF
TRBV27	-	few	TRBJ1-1	TGTGCCAGCAGCTGGGAGGGATTCGTGAGGGATATGAACACTGAAGCTTTCTTT	CASSWEGFVRDMNTEAFF
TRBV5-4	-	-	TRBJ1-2	TGTGCCAGCAGCTTGGAGAGGAACGGCTACACCTTC	CASSLERNGYTF
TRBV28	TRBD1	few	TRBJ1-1	TGTGCCAGCAGAGGGACAGGGGGAACTGAAGCTTTCTTT	CASRGTGGTEAFF